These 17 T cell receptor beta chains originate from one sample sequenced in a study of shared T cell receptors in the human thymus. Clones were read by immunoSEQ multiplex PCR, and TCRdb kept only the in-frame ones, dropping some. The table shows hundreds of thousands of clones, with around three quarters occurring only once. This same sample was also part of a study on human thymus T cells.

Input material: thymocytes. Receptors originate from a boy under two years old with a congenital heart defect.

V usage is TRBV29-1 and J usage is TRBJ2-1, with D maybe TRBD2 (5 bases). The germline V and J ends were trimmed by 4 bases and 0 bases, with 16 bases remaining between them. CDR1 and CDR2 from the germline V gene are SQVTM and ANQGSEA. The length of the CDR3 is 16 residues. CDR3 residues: CSVGGRRQSSYNEQFF. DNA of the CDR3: TGCAGCGTTGGAGGGCGGCGGCAGAGCTCCTACAATGAGCAGTTCTTC.

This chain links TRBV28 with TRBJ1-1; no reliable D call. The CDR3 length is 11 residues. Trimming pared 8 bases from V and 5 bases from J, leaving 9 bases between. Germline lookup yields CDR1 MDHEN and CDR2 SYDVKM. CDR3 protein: CASRYVTEAFF. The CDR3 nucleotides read TGTGCCAGCCGGTATGTGACTGAAGCTTTCTTT.

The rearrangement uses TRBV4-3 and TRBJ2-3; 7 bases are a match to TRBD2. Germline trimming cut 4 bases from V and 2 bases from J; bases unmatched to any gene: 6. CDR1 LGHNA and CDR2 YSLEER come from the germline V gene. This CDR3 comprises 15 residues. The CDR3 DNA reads TGCGCCAGCAGCCTGCTAGCGGCTACCACAGATACGCAGTATTTT. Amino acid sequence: CASSLLAATTDTQYF.

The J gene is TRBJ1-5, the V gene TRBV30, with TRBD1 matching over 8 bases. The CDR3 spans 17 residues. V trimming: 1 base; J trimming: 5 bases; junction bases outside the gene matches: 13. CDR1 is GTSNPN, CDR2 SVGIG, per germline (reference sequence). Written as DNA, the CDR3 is TGTGCCTGGAGTGAGCCCCCGACAGGGGAACCCTATCAGCCCCAGCATTTT. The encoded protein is CAWSEPPTGEPYQPQHF. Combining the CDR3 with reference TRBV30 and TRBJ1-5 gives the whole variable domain SQTIHQWPATLVQPVGSPLSLECTVEGTSNPNLYWYRQAAGRGLQLLFYSVGIGQISSEVPQNLSASRPQDRQFILSSKKLLLSDSGFYLCAWSEPPTGEPYQPQHFGDGTRLSIL.

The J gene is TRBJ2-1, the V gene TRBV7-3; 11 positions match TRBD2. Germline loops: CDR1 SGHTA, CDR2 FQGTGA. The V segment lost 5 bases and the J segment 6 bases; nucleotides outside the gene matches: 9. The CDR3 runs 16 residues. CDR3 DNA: TGTGCCAGCAGCGTTGGACTAGCGGGTATCCCCAATGAGCAGTTCTTC. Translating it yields CASSVGLAGIPNEQFF.

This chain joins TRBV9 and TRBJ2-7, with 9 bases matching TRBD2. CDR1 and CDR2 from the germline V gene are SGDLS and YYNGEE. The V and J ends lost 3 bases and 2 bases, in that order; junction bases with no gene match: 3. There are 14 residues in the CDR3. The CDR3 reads CASSAASGTYEQYF. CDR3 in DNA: TGTGCCAGCAGCGCGGCTAGCGGGACCTACGAGCAGTACTTC.

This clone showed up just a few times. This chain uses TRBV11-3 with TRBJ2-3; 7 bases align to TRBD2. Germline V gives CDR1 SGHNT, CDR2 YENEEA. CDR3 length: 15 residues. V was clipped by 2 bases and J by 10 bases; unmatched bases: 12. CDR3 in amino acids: CASSLPSGTLGAQYF. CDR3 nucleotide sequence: TGTGCCAGCAGCTTACCAAGCGGGACCCTGGGGGCGCAGTATTTT.

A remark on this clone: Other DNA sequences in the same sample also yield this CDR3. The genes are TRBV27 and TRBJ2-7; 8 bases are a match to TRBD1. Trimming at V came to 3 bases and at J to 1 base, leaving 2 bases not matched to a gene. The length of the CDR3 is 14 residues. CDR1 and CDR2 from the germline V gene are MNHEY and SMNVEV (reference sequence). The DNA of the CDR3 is TGTGCCAGCAGTTTGAGACAGGGGTCCTACGAGCAGTACTTC. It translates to CASSLRQGSYEQYF.

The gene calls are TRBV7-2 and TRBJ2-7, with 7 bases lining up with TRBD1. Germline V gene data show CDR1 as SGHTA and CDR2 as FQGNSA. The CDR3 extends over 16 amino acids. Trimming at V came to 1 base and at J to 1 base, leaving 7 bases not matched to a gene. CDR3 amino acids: CASSLGEGALSYEQYF. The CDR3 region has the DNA TGTGCCAGCAGCTTAGGCGAGGGGGCGCTTTCCTACGAGCAGTACTTC.

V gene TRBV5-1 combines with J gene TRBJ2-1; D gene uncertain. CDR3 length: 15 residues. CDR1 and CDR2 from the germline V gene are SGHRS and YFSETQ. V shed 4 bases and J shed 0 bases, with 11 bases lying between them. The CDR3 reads CASSLTTDSYNEQFF. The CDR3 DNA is TGCGCCAGCAGCCTAACTACCGACTCCTACAATGAGCAGTTCTTC.

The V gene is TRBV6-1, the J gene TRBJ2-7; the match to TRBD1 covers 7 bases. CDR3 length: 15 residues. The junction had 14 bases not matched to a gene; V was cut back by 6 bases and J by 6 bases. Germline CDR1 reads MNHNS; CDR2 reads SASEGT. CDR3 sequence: CASSPRRPDRAEQYF. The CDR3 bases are TGTGCCAGCAGCCCCCGTCGCCCCGACAGGGCCGAGCAGTACTTC.

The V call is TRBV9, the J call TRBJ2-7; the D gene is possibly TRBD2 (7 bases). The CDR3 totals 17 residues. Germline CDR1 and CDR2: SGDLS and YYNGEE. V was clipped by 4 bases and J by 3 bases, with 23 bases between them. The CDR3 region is CASSRGGGGPKSYEQYF. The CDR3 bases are TGTGCCAGCAGCCGCGGGGGCGGAGGACCCAAGAGCTACGAGCAGTACTTC.

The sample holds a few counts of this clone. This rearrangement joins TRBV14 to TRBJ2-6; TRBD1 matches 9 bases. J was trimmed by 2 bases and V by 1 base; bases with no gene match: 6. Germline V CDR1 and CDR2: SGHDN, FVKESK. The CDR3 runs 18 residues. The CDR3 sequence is CASSQAGTGRTGANVLTF. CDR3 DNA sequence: TGTGCCAGCAGCCAAGCCGGGACAGGGAGGACTGGGGCCAACGTCCTGACTTTC. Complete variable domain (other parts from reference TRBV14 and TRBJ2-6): EAGVTQFPSHSVIEKGQTVTLRCDPISGHDNLYWYRRVMGKEIKFLLHFVKESKQDESGMPNNRFLAERTGGTYSTLKVQPAELEDSGVYFCASSQAGTGRTGANVLTFGAGSRLTVL.

CDR3 coding DNA: TGTGCCAGCAGCCTCCTGGGGGGGTACGAGCAGTACTTC. Translating it yields CASSLLGGYEQYF. The chain employs TRBV14 and TRBJ2-7; TRBD2 agrees at 7 bases. The CDR3 length is 13 residues. The J segment lost 4 bases and the V segment lost 4 bases, leaving 4 bases of the junction unmatched. Germline V lookup: CDR1 SGHDN, CDR2 FVKESK.

The CDR3 DNA is TGTGCCAGCAGTCCACACAGGGGAGATAGCAATCAGCCCCAGCATTTT. Its translation: CASSPHRGDSNQPQHF. The chain links TRBV27 to TRBJ1-5; TRBD1 aligns across 7 bases. Germline V gene lookup returns CDR1 MNHEY and CDR2 SMNVEV (reference sequence). The V gene end was trimmed by 5 bases and the J gene end by 0 bases; junction bases not matched to a gene: 7. The CDR3 contains 16 residues.

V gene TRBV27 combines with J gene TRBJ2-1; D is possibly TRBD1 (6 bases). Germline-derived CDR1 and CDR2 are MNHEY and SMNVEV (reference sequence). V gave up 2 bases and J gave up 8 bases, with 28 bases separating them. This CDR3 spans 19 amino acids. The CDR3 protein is CASSLGWWQGKTLYHEQFF. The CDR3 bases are TGTGCCAGCAGTTTAGGTTGGTGGCAGGGGAAGACTCTGTACCATGAGCAGTTCTTC.

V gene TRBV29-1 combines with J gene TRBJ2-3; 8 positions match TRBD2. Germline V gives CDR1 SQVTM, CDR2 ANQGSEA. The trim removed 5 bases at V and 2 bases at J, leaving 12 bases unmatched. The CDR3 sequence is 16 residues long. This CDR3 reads CSVRWVSGEYTDTQYF. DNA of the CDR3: TGCAGCGTTCGGTGGGTTAGCGGGGAGTACACAGATACGCAGTATTTT.